One sample yielded the 24 T cell receptor beta chains listed below, sequenced in a study of shared clonotypes between healthy human individuals. CD45RO-negative, CCR7-positively selected cells formed the naive CD8 fraction, excluding terminally differentiated effector memory CD45RA+ cells. Profiled with immunoSEQ multiplex PCR; TCRdb holds only in-frame clones, not every one. The profile covers 550,000 to 750,000 clones, with just over 90% appearing a single time and nearly 25% taken by the ten largest. The sequenced sample was naive CD8+ T cells sorted from blood. These receptors all stem from a man aged 25 to 45 in good health.

This clone appeared once. The chain recombines TRBV7-2 with TRBJ2-7, with D tentatively TRBD2 (6 bases). The V end lost 1 base, the J end lost 4 bases, and 26 bases lay between the germline ends. CDR3 size: 19 residues. Germline V gives CDR1 SGHTA, CDR2 FQGNSA. CDR3 region: CASSLVSIVPGVIPYEQYF. As DNA, the CDR3 is TGTGCCAGCAGCTTAGTTTCGATTGTGCCGGGAGTCATCCCGTACGAGCAGTACTTC.

The chain uses TRBV30 and TRBJ1-1; TRBD1 might be the D (6 bases). Trimming took 7 bases from V and 3 from J, leaving 12 bases between them. The CDR3 loop spans 12 amino acids. In germline, CDR1 is GTSNPN, CDR2 SVGIG (reference sequence). The CDR3 nucleotides read TGTGCCTACGTCGGGGGCTACACTGAAGCTTTCTTT. As protein: CAYVGGYTEAFF.

The chain recombines TRBV13 with TRBJ1-1, with D uncertain. Deletions cut 9 bases from V and 2 bases from J, with 10 bases between. Germline CDR1 is PRHDT and CDR2 is FYEKMQ (reference sequence). This CDR3 has 12 residues. The CDR3 region is CASKGANTEAFF. In DNA, the CDR3 is TGTGCCAGTAAAGGAGCCAACACTGAAGCTTTCTTT.

The chain has TRBV30 and TRBJ2-7; D is ambiguous. V was clipped by 6 bases and J by 0 bases, with 6 bases between them. Germline assignment: CDR1 GTSNPN and CDR2 SVGIG (reference sequence). The CDR3 has 11 residues. CDR3 amino acids: CACSDSYEQYF. The CDR3 region has the DNA TGTGCCTGTTCAGACTCCTACGAGCAGTACTTC.

V is TRBV5-8 and J is TRBJ2-7, with D possibly called TRBD1 or TRBD2 (5 bases each). Germline V lookup: CDR1 SGHTS, CDR2 YDEGEE. V was trimmed by 10 bases and J by 2 bases, leaving 16 bases between them. The CDR3 runs to 13 residues. This CDR3 reads CASNQLGPYEQYF. The CDR3 DNA sequence: TGTGCCTCGAATCAGCTGGGACCCTACGAGCAGTACTTC.

The V call is TRBV5-1, the J call TRBJ2-1; D is unresolved. Trimming took 5 bases from V and 6 from J, leaving 3 bases between them. In germline, CDR1 is SGHRS, CDR2 YFSETQ. The CDR3 has 10 residues. CDR3 bases: TGCGCCAGCAGGGGCAATGAGCAGTTCTTC. It encodes CASRGNEQFF.

The rearrangement joins TRBV7-6 to TRBJ2-7, with D perhaps matching TRBD1 (6 bases). CDR3 length: 14 residues. CDR1 and CDR2 (germline): SGHVS, FNYEAQ. V dropped 0 bases and J dropped 2 bases, with 8 bases sitting between them. The CDR3 protein is CASSLAGQTYEQYF. The CDR3 DNA is TGTGCCAGCAGCTTAGCCGGACAGACCTACGAGCAGTACTTC.

This sequence joins TRBV6-1 and TRBJ2-7; TRBD2 agrees at 10 bases. Germline CDR1 and CDR2: MNHNS and SASEGT. The CDR3 runs to 14 residues. The V segment lost 3 bases and the J segment 3 bases; nucleotides outside the gene matches: 2. CDR3 protein: CASSDWTSGYEQYF. DNA for the CDR3: TGTGCCAGCAGTGATTGGACTAGCGGCTACGAGCAGTACTTC.

The rearrangement links TRBV5-1 to TRBJ2-7; 10 nucleotides match TRBD1. This CDR3 has 14 residues. V was pared by 0 bases and J by 6 bases, with 3 bases of the junction left unmatched. The germline CDR1 and CDR2 sequences are SGHRS and YFSETQ. The CDR3 region has the DNA TGCGCCAGCAGCTTGGGACAGGGGGCTCCCGAGCAGTACTTC. Translated: CASSLGQGAPEQYF.

The chain joins TRBV5-4 to TRBJ2-1; tentative D call: TRBD1 (7 bases). Germline V gives CDR1 SGHNT, CDR2 YYREEE (reference sequence). Trimming took off 0 bases at V and 4 bases at J, with 20 bases between the two ends. The CDR3 runs to 18 residues. CDR3 residues: CASSLAGVRDSVYNEQFF. DNA of the CDR3: TGTGCCAGCAGCTTGGCGGGAGTCCGGGACAGCGTATACAATGAGCAGTTCTTC.

V gene TRBV7-9 combines with J gene TRBJ2-1; 8 positions agree with TRBD2. CDR1 and CDR2 from the germline V gene are SEHNR and FQNEAQ (reference sequence). Trimming cost V 6 bases and J 0 bases; bases outside gene matches: 7. The CDR3 is made up of 16 amino acids. The CDR3 spells CASRSTSGLSYNEQFF. CDR3 sequence (DNA): TGTGCCAGCAGATCTACTAGCGGACTCTCCTACAATGAGCAGTTCTTC.

The CDR3 sequence: CASSDFQGPYEQYF. In nucleotides, the CDR3 is TGTGCCAGCAGTGATTTCCAGGGGCCCTACGAGCAGTACTTC. The J gene is TRBJ2-7, the V gene TRBV6-1; possibly TRBD1 for D (6 bases). This CDR3 contains 14 residues. Germline CDR1 and CDR2: MNHNS and SASEGT. The V end lost 3 bases, the J end lost 2 bases, and 11 bases lay between the germline ends.

The genes are TRBV11-2 and TRBJ1-1; D call uncertain. The CDR3 consists of 14 residues. Trimming left V 0 bases short and J 4 bases short, with 9 bases between. Germline lookup yields CDR1 SGHAT and CDR2 FQNNGV. The CDR3 sequence is CASSLDRRGTEAFF. CDR3 nucleotides: TGTGCCAGCAGCTTAGATCGTCGGGGCACTGAAGCTTTCTTT. Together with reference TRBV11-2 and TRBJ1-1, the CDR3 gives the full variable domain: EAGVAQSPRYKIIEKRQSVAFWCNPISGHATLYWYQQILGQGPKLLIQFQNNGVVDDSQLPKDRFSAERLKGVDSTLKIQPAKLEDSAVYLCASSLDRRGTEAFFGQGTRLTVV.

This clone was seen a single time. The V call is TRBV19, the J call TRBJ2-5, with D possibly TRBD2 on 6 matching bases. The CDR3 runs 16 residues. CDR1 is LNHDA, CDR2 SQIVND, per germline (reference sequence). V lost 4 bases, J lost 2 bases, and 17 bases lay in between. The CDR3 is CASSRTSNEVQETQYF. The CDR3 DNA sequence: TGTGCCAGTAGTAGAACTAGCAATGAAGTTCAAGAGACCCAGTACTTC.

The J gene is TRBJ2-7, the V gene TRBV4-1, with D perhaps matching TRBD1 (5 bases). The CDR3 has 13 amino acids. From germline, CDR1 is MGHRA and CDR2 YSYEKL. Trimming cost V 5 bases and J 3 bases, with 11 bases left between them. CDR3 amino acids: CASSYRQNYEQYF. CDR3 nucleotides: TGCGCCAGCAGCTACAGACAGAACTACGAGCAGTACTTC.

In this sample, this clone turned up once. Here the CDR3 DNA reads TGTGCCAGCTCACCACCGTCTGCGGGCCTGTACAATGAGCAGTTCTTC. It specifies CASSPPSAGLYNEQFF. The chain combines TRBV18 with TRBJ2-1; a possible D gene is TRBD2 (5 bases). V lost 0 bases, J lost 4 bases, and 13 bases lay in between. The CDR3 contains 16 residues. The V gene's germline CDR1 is KGHSH and CDR2 LQKENI.

This chain joins TRBV27 and TRBJ2-3, with 11 bases identical to TRBD2. The V segment lost 4 bases and the J segment 4 bases; nucleotides outside the gene matches: 7. The CDR3 has 16 residues. Germline CDR1 is MNHEY and CDR2 is SMNVEV (reference sequence). This CDR3 is CASSSRLAGKPDTQYF. The CDR3 nucleotides read TGTGCCAGCAGTTCCAGACTAGCGGGAAAGCCAGATACGCAGTATTTT.

The rearrangement joins TRBV27 to TRBJ2-7, with 8 bases fitting TRBD1. CDR1 is MNHEY, CDR2 SMNVEV, per germline (reference sequence). There are 13 residues in the CDR3. J gave up 6 bases and V 7 bases, and 8 bases lay outside the gene matches. The CDR3: CASKGSGGLEQYF. Here the CDR3 DNA reads TGTGCCAGCAAGGGTTCAGGGGGCCTCGAGCAGTACTTC.

The chain has TRBV27 and TRBJ2-3; D may be TRBD1 or TRBD2 (6 bases each). Deletions cut 5 bases from V and 4 bases from J, with 19 bases between. In germline, CDR1 is MNHEY, CDR2 SMNVEV (reference sequence). The CDR3 runs to 16 residues. CDR3 region: CASSNRGGRGPDTQYF. Here the CDR3 DNA reads TGTGCCAGCAGTAACCGGGGAGGCAGGGGCCCAGATACGCAGTATTTT.

V gene TRBV18 combines with J gene TRBJ1-5; perhaps TRBD1 as D (6 bases). Germline values: CDR1 KGHSH, CDR2 LQKENI. This CDR3 is 16 amino acids long. Trimming took off 3 bases at V and 2 bases at J, with 14 bases between the two ends. The CDR3 DNA is TGTGCCAGCTCACCCCAATCAGGGACACGCAATCAGCCCCAGCATTTT. Its protein is CASSPQSGTRNQPQHF.

CDR3 loop: CASSQVVGGADTQYF. DNA of the CDR3: TGTGCCAGCAGCCAAGTTGTAGGGGGCGCAGATACGCAGTATTTT. The gene calls are TRBV14 and TRBJ2-3; 7 bases fit TRBD1. Germline assignment: CDR1 SGHDN and CDR2 FVKESK. V was clipped by 1 base and J by 4 bases; unmatched bases: 5. The CDR3 covers 15 residues.

The V call is TRBV11-2, the J call TRBJ1-3, with D perhaps TRBD1 (6 bases). V gave up 6 bases and J gave up 2 bases, with 14 bases separating them. This CDR3 is 15 amino acids long. Germline V gives CDR1 SGHAT, CDR2 FQNNGV. The DNA of the CDR3 is TGTGCCAGCAGGGACAGCGGAGGGACTGGAAACACCATATATTTT. Translated: CASRDSGGTGNTIYF.

This clone was detected only a few times. CDR3 bases: TGCGCCAGCAGCCAATCAAAGCCGGAGACCCAGTACTTC. It translates to CASSQSKPETQYF. J is TRBJ2-5 and V is TRBV4-1; D is unclear. The CDR3 is 13 amino acids. Germline V gene data show CDR1 as MGHRA and CDR2 as YSYEKL. Between the trimmed V and J ends, which lost 2 bases and 5 bases, there was a span of 9 bases.

This clone was found a few times. The chain combines TRBV27 with TRBJ2-7; weak D call: TRBD1 (5 bases). Trimming took 8 bases from V and 4 from J, leaving 15 bases between them. CDR1 is MNHEY, CDR2 SMNVEV, per germline (reference sequence). This CDR3 spans 13 amino acids. CDR3 sequence reads: CASRDRGKYEQYF. Written as DNA, the CDR3 is TGTGCCAGCCGCGATAGGGGCAAGTACGAGCAGTACTTC.